The 22 T cell receptor beta chains given below trace back to one sample, sequenced in a study of CD8 T cells in Susac syndrome. Reverse transcription of roughly 0.5 to 1 ug RNA was performed with random hexamers. Using its own MiXCR run on the immunoSEQ multiplex PCR reads, TCRdb lists one record per CDR3 protein. The data contain approximately 150,000 distinct CDR3 sequences, approximately 96% of them singletons. Source material: CD4+ T cells from PBMCs. The receptors shown here come from a human donor with multiple sclerosis.

The chain joins TRBV29-1 to TRBJ2-3; TRBD2 matches at 9 bases. This CDR3 has 14 amino acids. V shed 6 bases, J shed 6 bases, and the junction held 10 bases outside the gene matches. The germline CDR1 and CDR2 sequences are SQVTM and ANQGSEA. CDR3 loop: CSVRKREAADTQYF. The CDR3, as DNA: TGCAGCGTGAGGAAGCGGGAGGCAGCGGATACGCAGTATTTT.

The genes are TRBV20-1 and TRBJ2-5, with a possible D match to TRBD2 (5 bases). The CDR3 is 11 amino acids. CDR1 and CDR2 from the germline V gene are DFQATT and SNEGSKA (reference sequence). V lost 5 bases and J lost 5, with 9 bases in between. The CDR3 bases are TGCAGTGCTCGACCGGGGGAGACCCAGTACTTC. Residues: CSARPGETQYF.

The chain is built from TRBV24-1 and TRBJ2-7, with D perhaps TRBD1 (5 bases). The CDR3 is made up of 15 amino acids. The V and J ends lost 0 bases and 7 bases respectively, with 15 bases between them. Germline lookup yields CDR1 KGHDR and CDR2 SFDVKD. CDR3 protein: CATSDLQSGLEEQYF. In DNA form, the CDR3 reads TGTGCCACCAGTGATTTGCAATCAGGGTTGGAAGAGCAGTACTTC.

This chain links TRBV20-1 with TRBJ1-5, with D perhaps TRBD1 (5 bases). The CDR3 loop spans 15 amino acids. Trimming removed 3 bases at V and 4 bases at J, with 16 bases between. Germline assignment: CDR1 DFQATT and CDR2 SNEGSKA (reference sequence). The DNA of the CDR3 is TGCAGTGCTAGCATCGGTCAGGGCGGGAATCAGCCCCAGCATTTT. Encoded protein: CSASIGQGGNQPQHF.

The chain recombines TRBV5-6 with TRBJ2-7; no definite D call. V was shortened by 0 bases and J by 6 bases, with 13 bases between the two germline ends. The CDR3 spans 14 residues. Germline CDR1 is SGHDT and CDR2 is YYEEEE. CDR3 protein: CASSLVGRTSEQYF. Written as DNA, the CDR3 is TGTGCCAGCAGCTTGGTAGGCCGAACCTCCGAGCAGTACTTC.

As regards this clonotype: Germline and junction disagree at one end, which may indicate a read error. The CDR3 sequence is CASSLVQGRGPIF. The CDR3 coding sequence is TGTGCCAGCAGCTTAGTTCAGGGGAGAGGGCCAATCTTC. The chain carries TRBV7-9 and TRBJ2-1, with D perhaps TRBD1 (6 bases). The CDR3 runs to 13 residues. Looked up from germline, CDR1 is SEHNR and CDR2 is FQNEAQ (reference sequence).

The CDR3 reads CASSLKPLGTGNSPLHF. The CDR3 nucleotides read TGTGCCAGCAGCTTAAAACCCCTGGGCACAGGGAATTCACCCCTCCACTTT. The genes are TRBV7-6 and TRBJ1-6, with D possibly being TRBD1 (6 bases). The CDR3 spans 17 residues. V dropped 2 bases and J dropped 7 bases, with 18 bases sitting between them. CDR1 SGHVS and CDR2 FNYEAQ come from the germline V gene.

The chain joins TRBV5-1 to TRBJ2-5; D is unresolved. Germline V gene sequence: CDR1 SGHRS, CDR2 YFSETQ. V lost 0 bases, J lost 3 bases, and 9 bases lay in between. The CDR3 runs 14 residues. In nucleotides, the CDR3 is TGCGCCAGCAGCTTGGGCACGTCTAAAGAGACCCAGTACTTC. Protein: CASSLGTSKETQYF.

The chain links TRBV20-1 to TRBJ2-7; D assignment may be TRBD1 or TRBD2 (5 bases each). Germline V gene data show CDR1 as DFQATT and CDR2 as SNEGSKA (reference sequence). V was clipped by 3 bases and J by 7 bases, with 19 bases between them. The CDR3 extends over 14 amino acids. The CDR3 nucleotides are TGCAGTGCTAGCCCTACGTCCGGGGCCGGAGAGCAGTACTTC. It codes for CSASPTSGAGEQYF.

The rearrangement uses TRBV5-1 and TRBJ2-7; 9 positions match TRBD1. The CDR3 loop spans 18 amino acids. Germline V lookup: CDR1 SGHRS, CDR2 YFSETQ. The J segment lost 7 bases and the V segment lost 2 bases, leaving 19 bases of the junction unmatched. CDR3 in DNA: TGCGCCAGCAGCTTACGCGCGCCGACCGGGACAGGGTCAAGGGAGCAGTACTTC. It is translated as CASSLRAPTGTGSREQYF.

CDR3 region: CASSPRDSWGLSYNEQFF. For the CDR3, the DNA is TGTGCCAGCAGCCCAAGAGACAGTTGGGGGCTTTCCTACAATGAGCAGTTCTTC. The chain uses TRBV11-2 and TRBJ2-1; possible D gene TRBD1, 6 bases. Germline lookup yields CDR1 SGHAT and CDR2 FQNNGV. Trimming stripped 5 bases from V and 1 base from J, with 21 bases between. This CDR3 is 18 amino acids long.

V is TRBV6-2 or TRBV6-3 and J is TRBJ2-1; D ambiguous. This CDR3 region has 16 residues. In germline, CDR1 is MNHEY, CDR2 SVGEGT. Trimming took off 0 bases at V and 0 bases at J, with 9 bases between the two ends. The CDR3 DNA reads as TGTGCCAGCAGTTACTCGATTGCAATCTCCTACAATGAGCAGTTCTTC. It translates to CASSYSIAISYNEQFF.

J is TRBJ1-2 and V is TRBV5-1; D possibly corresponds to TRBD1 (5 bases). The CDR3 runs to 14 residues. Germline CDR1 reads SGHRS; CDR2 reads YFSETQ. V was pared by 1 base and J by 2 bases, with 9 bases between. The CDR3 region is CASSLTTVNYGYTF. In DNA form, the CDR3 reads TGCGCCAGCAGCTTGACGACAGTCAACTATGGCTACACCTTC.

The rearrangement joins TRBV20-1 to TRBJ2-3, with TRBD2 matching over 8 bases. This CDR3 is built from 15 residues. Germline lookup yields CDR1 DFQATT and CDR2 SNEGSKA (reference sequence). V was clipped by 6 bases and J by 2 bases; unmatched bases: 10. The CDR3 region is CSAEVLADYTDTQYF. CDR3 in DNA: TGCAGTGCGGAGGTACTAGCGGACTACACAGATACGCAGTATTTT.

The chain joins TRBV29-1 to TRBJ1-3; D possibly corresponds to TRBD1 (5 bases). The V end was cut by 3 bases, the J end by 8 bases, with 8 bases between. The CDR3 is made up of 11 amino acids. In germline, CDR1 is SQVTM, CDR2 ANQGSEA. DNA of the CDR3: TGCAGCGTTGACAGGGCGGACACCATATATTTT. Translated: CSVDRADTIYF.

This chain uses TRBV30 with TRBJ1-2; D ambiguous. Germline V CDR1 and CDR2: GTSNPN, SVGIG (reference sequence). The CDR3 loop spans 13 amino acids. The V and J ends lost 3 bases and 5 bases respectively, with 13 bases between them. CDR3 protein: CAWSLTGRYGYTF. The CDR3 nucleotides read TGTGCCTGGAGCTTGACCGGGAGGTATGGCTACACCTTC.

This chain connects TRBV28 to TRBJ2-7, with 11 nucleotides matching TRBD1. J was trimmed by 6 bases and V by 4 bases; bases with no gene match: 8. CDR1 and CDR2 from the germline V gene are MDHEN and SYDVKM. This CDR3 region has 15 residues. CDR3 protein: CASSSSGTGGSEQYF. The CDR3 DNA reads as TGTGCCAGCAGTTCCTCCGGGACAGGGGGGAGCGAGCAGTACTTC.

The chain recombines TRBV30 with TRBJ2-7, with 7 bases that match TRBD1. The CDR3 is 15 amino acids. V gave up 1 base and J gave up 3 bases; unmatched junction bases: 9. Germline V gene lookup returns CDR1 GTSNPN and CDR2 SVGIG (reference sequence). CDR3 amino acids: CAWSGSGGKGYEQYF. The CDR3 region has the DNA TGTGCCTGGAGTGGATCAGGGGGAAAGGGCTACGAGCAGTACTTC. Filled out from reference TRBV30 and TRBJ2-7, the complete variable domain reads SQTIHQWPATLVQPVGSPLSLECTVEGTSNPNLYWYRQAAGRGLQLLFYSVGIGQISSEVPQNLSASRPQDRQFILSSKKLLLSDSGFYLCAWSGSGGKGYEQYFGPGTRLTVT.

CDR3 DNA: TGTGCCAGCAGCCTTGGGGGGGCGACGACAGATACGCAGTATTTT. It translates to CASSLGGATTDTQYF. The rearrangement links TRBV14 to TRBJ2-3; tentative D call: TRBD2 (7 bases). The CDR3 is 15 residues long. Germline V gene sequence: CDR1 SGHDN, CDR2 FVKESK. With 4 bases removed from V and 3 bases from J, the gap between germline ends came to 14 bases.

Only one count was recorded for this clonotype. This rearrangement joins TRBV4-3 to TRBJ2-7; TRBD1 matches at 11 bases. V gave up 4 bases and J gave up 10 bases; unmatched junction bases: 9. The CDR3 is 14 residues long. Germline V gene data show CDR1 as LGHNA and CDR2 as YSLEER. CDR3 in amino acids: CASSRNLGQGAQYF. The CDR3 coding sequence is TGCGCCAGCAGCCGAAATCTAGGACAGGGGGCCCAGTACTTC.

The gene calls are TRBV11-1 and TRBJ1-6, with 12 nucleotides matching TRBD1. Germline V lookup: CDR1 SGHAT, CDR2 FQDESV (reference sequence). This CDR3 is built from 14 residues. The junction had 2 bases not matched to a gene; V was cut back by 5 bases and J by 9 bases. CDR3 sequence (DNA): TGTGCCAGCAGCGAGGGACAGGGGGCTTCACCCCTCCACTTT. Its translation is CASSEGQGASPLHF.

This chain joins TRBV7-9 and TRBJ2-2; D ambiguous. The ends were cut back, 1 base at V and 3 bases at J, with 3 bases in the middle. The germline CDR1 and CDR2 sequences are SEHNR and FQNEAQ (reference sequence). The CDR3 totals 13 residues. The CDR3 bases are TGTGCCAGCAGCTTAGGTGACACCGGGGAGCTGTTTTTT. As protein: CASSLGDTGELFF.